This T cell receptor (beta chain) comes out of a study of blood T cell repertoires in COVID-19. In the authors' methods: It was from reference gene primer amplification that nucleated cell counts were estimated. Assay used: immunoSEQ multiplex PCR; TCRdb lists only in-frame clones, some missing. V and J calls plus clone size are reproduced from that table; the DNA served to infer D and trimming. Among over 250,000 clones listed, approximately 87% were seen once. V gave up 1 base and J gave up 0 bases; unmatched junction bases: 5. The CDR3 has 17 residues. Looked up from germline, CDR1 is SGHTA and CDR2 is FQGNSA.

The TCR originated in a middle-aged woman who had recovered from COVID-19. The sample was peripheral blood. The rearrangement uses TRBV7-2 and TRBJ2-2; 7 bases line up with TRBD1. The CDR3 reads CASSLVLGQPNTGELFF. CDR3 nucleotide sequence: TGTGCCAGCAGCTTAGTGTTGGGACAGCCGAACACCGGGGAGCTGTTTTTT.